This T cell receptor (beta chain) was recorded in a study of blood T cell repertoires in COVID-19. The CDR3 covers 14 residues. From germline, CDR1 is KGHSH and CDR2 LQKENI. Trimming took 3 bases from V and 0 from J, leaving 9 bases between them. Libraries were prepared by immunoSEQ multiplex PCR; TCRdb keeps only in-frame clonotypes and omits some of them. Of around 250,000 clones in the sample, 82% were seen once. The receptor comes from a woman between 18 and 29 years old with acute or convalescent COVID-19. The V and J genes are TRBV18 and TRBJ2-7, with D uncertain. The sequencing sample was made of peripheral blood. DNA for the CDR3: TGTGCCAGCTCACCCCTTAAGAGCTCCTACGAGCAGTACTTC. This gives the protein CASSPLKSSYEQYF.